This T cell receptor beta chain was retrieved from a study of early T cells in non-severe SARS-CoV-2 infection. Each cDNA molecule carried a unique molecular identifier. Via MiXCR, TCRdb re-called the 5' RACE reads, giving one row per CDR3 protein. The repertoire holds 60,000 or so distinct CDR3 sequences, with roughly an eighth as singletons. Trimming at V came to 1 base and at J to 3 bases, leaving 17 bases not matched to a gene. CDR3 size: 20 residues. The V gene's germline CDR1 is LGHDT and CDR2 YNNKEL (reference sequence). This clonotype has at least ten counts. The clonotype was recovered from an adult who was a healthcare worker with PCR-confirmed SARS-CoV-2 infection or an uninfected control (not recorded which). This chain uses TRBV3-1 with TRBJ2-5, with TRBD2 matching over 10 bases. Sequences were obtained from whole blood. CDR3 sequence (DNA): TGTGCCAGCAGCCAAGGTGGGAGCGGGGGGGCCAAGACAAGAGAAGAGACCCAGTACTTC. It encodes CASSQGGSGGAKTREETQYF.